This entry describes one T cell receptor (beta chain). Its antigen has not been determined. No much larger clone is present one base from it, and per-base qualities are unavailable. The entry originates in a study of blood T cell repertoires in COVID-19 (dated by TCRdb to about 2020). Context from the whole study: Collaborator samples came from the United States, Italy and Spain and covered acute and convalescent phases of COVID-19. The material from the prospective study consisted of cDNA or gDNA derived from T cells, B-cell-depleted T cells, or PBMCs. Samples were obtained from the ongoing ImmuneRACE study (first 160 participants) and from over a thousand subjects provided by 6 global collaborators. Sample metadata almost always included a de-identified subject ID, COVID-19 status, age in years and sex. The repertoires were released in a freely available public database intended as a resource for research on the immune response to SARS-CoV-2. Where available, HLA class I and class II types were taken from metadata supplied by the sample provider and were not determined by assay-based typing. Subjects who had been exposed to COVID-19, were actively infected with it, or had recovered from it provided the deeply sampled blood TCRbeta repertoires that made up the dataset.

Compared with germline, V lacks 5 bases and J lacks 7 bases; bases without a gene match: 13. There are 16 amino acids in the CDR3, from cysteine to phenylalanine inclusive. Only the CDR3 part of the read is kept: 48 bases, read in frame from the first base. Via the germline V gene, CDR1 is SGHTA and CDR2 FQGNSA. TCRbeta CDR3 regions were amplified from genomic DNA by means of the immunoSEQ Assay, a bias-controlled multiplex PCR. As for how the authors treated the data: The number of nucleated cells in each sample was estimated from the amplification of reference gene primers within the assay. To quantify the absolute abundance of each unique TCRbeta CDR3 rearrangement, sequence reads were collapsed and filtered. For each sample, productive Simpson clonality was calculated as the square root of Simpson's diversity index across productive rearrangements. The source is immuneACCESS, and TCRdb retained only in-frame sequences with V and J called. Part of the clones is not carried over; for the studies checked, unresolved V genes explain less than half of this, and the remainder is unexplained. V and J calls and clone size are given by that table; D and trimming were obtained from the DNA. The sample table contains approximately 260,000 clones; only one count was recorded for approximately 86% of them. The ten most abundant clones make up approximately 4.9% of the sample.

Summary of the overall study and its limitations: How much clinical and demographic metadata was included differed by source and by participant, and the metadata was provided uncurated.

Whole blood was collected in K2EDTA tubes by collaborating institutions according to the institutions' own protocols. For TCRbeta analysis, collaborators shipped samples as frozen whole blood, isolated PBMCs, or DNA extracted from either of those sample types. The clonotype originates from a woman of 80 years or more with active or convalescent COVID-19. This chain is built from TRBV7-2 and TRBJ2-1; 8 middle bases align to TRBD2. Input material: peripheral blood. The DNA sequence follows: TGTGCCAGCAGCCAATACGGAGCGGGAGCATGGAATGAGCAGTTCTTC. Translated, it gives CASSQYGAGAWNEQFF.